This entry is about one T cell receptor (beta chain). How the authors handled the data: Reference gene primer amplification yielded estimated nucleated cell counts. Only in-frame clones appear in the TCRdb table, and some are missing; sequencing was by immunoSEQ multiplex PCR. V and J calls and clone size follow that table, whereas D and trimming were derived from the DNA. The table records some 70,000 clones, roughly 90% of them present only once. Trimming stripped 3 bases from V and 0 bases from J, with 21 bases between. This CDR3 comprises 19 residues. CDR1 is KGHSH and CDR2 is LQKENI in the germline V gene. These data belong to a study of blood T cell repertoires in COVID-19. About the study: From the United States, Italy and Spain came samples of acute and convalescent COVID-19. Nucleic acid was either cDNA or gDNA, and it came from T cells, B-cell-depleted T cells, or PBMCs.

The V call is TRBV18, the J call TRBJ1-3; D may be TRBD1 (6 bases). Material for sequencing was peripheral blood. The source of this sequence is a man in his sixties with acute or convalescent COVID-19. The CDR3 is CASSPQQARGKISGNTIYF. In nucleotides, the CDR3 is TGTGCCAGCTCACCTCAACAGGCGAGGGGGAAAATCTCTGGAAACACCATATATTTT. Complete variable domain (other parts from reference TRBV18 and TRBJ1-3): NAGVMQNPRHLVRRRGQEARLRCSPMKGHSHVYWYRQLPEEGLKFMVYLQKENIIDESGMPKERFSAEFPKEGPSILRIQQVVRGDSAAYFCASSPQQARGKISGNTIYFGEGSWLTVV.